This T cell receptor beta chain was recorded in a study of blood T cell repertoires in COVID-19. Study context: COVID-19 samples, acute and convalescent, were from the United States, Italy and Spain.

Trimming at V came to 0 bases and at J to 0 bases, leaving 3 bases not matched to a gene. Germline V gives CDR1 SGHRS, CDR2 YFSETQ. This CDR3 has 16 amino acids. Clones were sequenced by immunoSEQ multiplex PCR, and TCRdb holds only the in-frame ones, with some missing. Of over 200,000 clones listed, roughly 80% are singletons. The sequence came from a woman older than 75 with acute or convalescent COVID-19. This rearrangement joins TRBV5-1 to TRBJ1-3, with 7 nucleotides matching TRBD1. Sequencing input: peripheral blood. CDR3 in DNA: TGCGCCAGCAGCTTGGACGGGACAGCCTCTGGAAACACCATATATTTT. Amino acid sequence: CASSLDGTASGNTIYF.